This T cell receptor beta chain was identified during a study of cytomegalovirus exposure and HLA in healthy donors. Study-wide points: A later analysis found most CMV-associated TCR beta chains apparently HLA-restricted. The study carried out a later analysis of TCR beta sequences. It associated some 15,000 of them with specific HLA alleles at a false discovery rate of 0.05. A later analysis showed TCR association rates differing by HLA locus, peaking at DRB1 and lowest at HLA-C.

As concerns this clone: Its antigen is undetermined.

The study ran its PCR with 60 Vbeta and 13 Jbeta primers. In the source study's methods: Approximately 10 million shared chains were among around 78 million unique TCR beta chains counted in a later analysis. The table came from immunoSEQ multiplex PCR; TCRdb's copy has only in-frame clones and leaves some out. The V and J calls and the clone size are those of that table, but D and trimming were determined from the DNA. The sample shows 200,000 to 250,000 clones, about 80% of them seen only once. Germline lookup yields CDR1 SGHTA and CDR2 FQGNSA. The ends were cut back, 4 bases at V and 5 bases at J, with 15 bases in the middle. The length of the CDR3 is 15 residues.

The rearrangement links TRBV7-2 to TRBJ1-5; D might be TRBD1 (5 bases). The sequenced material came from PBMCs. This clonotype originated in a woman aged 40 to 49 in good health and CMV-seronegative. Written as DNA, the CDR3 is TGTGCCAGCAGCTCTGGGGGGGTCTTGCATCAGCCCCAGCATTTT. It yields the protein CASSSGGVLHQPQHF. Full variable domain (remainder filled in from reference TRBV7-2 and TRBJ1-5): GAGVSQSPSNKVTEKGKDVELRCDPISGHTALYWYRQSLGQGLEFLIYFQGNSAPDKSGLPSDRFSAERTGGSVSTLTIQRTQQEDSAVYLCASSSGGVLHQPQHFGDGTRLSIL.